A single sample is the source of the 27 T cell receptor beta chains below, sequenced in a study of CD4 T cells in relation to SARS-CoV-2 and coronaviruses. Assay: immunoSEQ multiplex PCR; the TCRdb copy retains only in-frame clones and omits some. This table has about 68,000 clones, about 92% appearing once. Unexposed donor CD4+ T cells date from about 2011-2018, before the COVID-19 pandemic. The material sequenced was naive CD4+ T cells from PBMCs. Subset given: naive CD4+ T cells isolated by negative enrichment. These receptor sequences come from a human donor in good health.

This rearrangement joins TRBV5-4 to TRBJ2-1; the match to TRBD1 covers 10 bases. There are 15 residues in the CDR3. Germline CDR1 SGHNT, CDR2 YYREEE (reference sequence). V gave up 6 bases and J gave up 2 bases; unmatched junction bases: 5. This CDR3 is CASTSGTGAYNEQFF. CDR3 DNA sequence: TGTGCCAGCACCTCCGGGACAGGGGCCTACAATGAGCAGTTCTTC.

Here the CDR3 DNA reads TGTGCCAGCAGCCACCGGTGGTCTGTCAGCTTTAATGGCTACACCTTC. Translating gives CASSHRWSVSFNGYTF. J is TRBJ1-2 and V is TRBV28; D unclear. The germline CDR1 and CDR2 sequences are MDHEN and SYDVKM. V lost 6 bases and J lost 6, with 23 bases in between. This CDR3 spans 16 amino acids.

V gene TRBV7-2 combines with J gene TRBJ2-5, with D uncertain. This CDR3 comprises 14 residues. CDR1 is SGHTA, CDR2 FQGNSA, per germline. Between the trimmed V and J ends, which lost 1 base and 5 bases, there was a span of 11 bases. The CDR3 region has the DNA TGTGCCAGCAGCTTAGATGACTCCTCGGAGACCCAGTACTTC. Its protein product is CASSLDDSSETQYF.

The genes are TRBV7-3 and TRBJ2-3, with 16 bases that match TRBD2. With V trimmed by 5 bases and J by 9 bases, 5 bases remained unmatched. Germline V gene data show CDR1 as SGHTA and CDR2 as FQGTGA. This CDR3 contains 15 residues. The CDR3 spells CASSRGTSGRGTQYF. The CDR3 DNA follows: TGTGCCAGCAGCCGCGGGACTAGCGGGAGGGGGACGCAGTATTTT. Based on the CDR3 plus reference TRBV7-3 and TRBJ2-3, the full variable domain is GAGVSQTPSNKVTEKGKYVELRCDPISGHTALYWYRQSLGQGPEFLIYFQGTGAADDSGLPNDRFFAVRPEGSVSTLKIQRTERGDSAVYLCASSRGTSGRGTQYFGPGTRLTVL.

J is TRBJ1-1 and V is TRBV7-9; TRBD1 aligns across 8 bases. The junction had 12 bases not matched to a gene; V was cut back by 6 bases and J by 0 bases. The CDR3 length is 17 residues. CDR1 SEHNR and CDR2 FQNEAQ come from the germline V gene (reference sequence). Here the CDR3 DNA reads TGTGCCAGCAGGGTCCCGGGACAGGTTCACATGAACACTGAAGCTTTCTTT. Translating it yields CASRVPGQVHMNTEAFF.

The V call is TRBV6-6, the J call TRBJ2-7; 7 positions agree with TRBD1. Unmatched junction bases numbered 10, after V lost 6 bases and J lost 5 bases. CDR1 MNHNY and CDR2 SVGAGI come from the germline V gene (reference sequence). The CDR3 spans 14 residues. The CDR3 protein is CASRAATGRNEQYF. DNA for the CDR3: TGTGCCAGCAGAGCCGCGACAGGGCGGAACGAGCAGTACTTC.

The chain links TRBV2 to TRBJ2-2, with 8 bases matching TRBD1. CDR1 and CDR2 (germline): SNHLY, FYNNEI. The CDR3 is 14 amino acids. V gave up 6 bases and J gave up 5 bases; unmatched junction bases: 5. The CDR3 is CASRGDRGTGELFF. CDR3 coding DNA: TGTGCCAGCAGGGGCGACAGGGGTACCGGGGAGCTGTTTTTT.

The CDR3 nucleotides read TGTGCCAGCGCCCTGGGGACTACCCACACCGGGGAGCTGTTTTTT. Translating gives CASALGTTHTGELFF. This rearrangement joins TRBV7-7 to TRBJ2-2; 7 positions match TRBD2. V was pared by 8 bases and J by 3 bases, with 9 bases of the junction left unmatched. There are 15 residues in the CDR3. Germline values: CDR1 SSHAT, CDR2 FNYEAQ (reference sequence).

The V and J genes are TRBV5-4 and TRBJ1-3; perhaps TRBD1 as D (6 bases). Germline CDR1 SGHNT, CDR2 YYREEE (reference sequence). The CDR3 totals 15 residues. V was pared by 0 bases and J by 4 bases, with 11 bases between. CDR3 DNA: TGTGCCAGCAGCTTGGCGGCAGGGACAGGAAACACCATATATTTT. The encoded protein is CASSLAAGTGNTIYF. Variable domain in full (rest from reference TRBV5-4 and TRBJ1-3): ETGVTQSPTHLIKTRGQQVTLRCSSQSGHNTVSWYQQALGQGPQFIFQYYREEENGRGNFPPRFSGLQFPNYSSELNVNALELDDSALYLCASSLAAGTGNTIYFGEGSWLTVV.

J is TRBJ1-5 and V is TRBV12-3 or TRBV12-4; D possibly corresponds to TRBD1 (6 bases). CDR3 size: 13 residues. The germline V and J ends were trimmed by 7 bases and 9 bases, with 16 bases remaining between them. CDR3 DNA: TGTGCCAGCACCTGGGACACCGCAGGGCCCCAGCATTTT. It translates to CASTWDTAGPQHF.

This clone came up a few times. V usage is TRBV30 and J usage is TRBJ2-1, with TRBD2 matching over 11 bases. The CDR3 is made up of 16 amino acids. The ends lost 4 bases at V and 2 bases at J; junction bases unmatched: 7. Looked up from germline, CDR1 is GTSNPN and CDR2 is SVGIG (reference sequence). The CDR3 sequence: CAWTSLAGATYNEQFF. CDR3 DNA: TGTGCCTGGACCTCACTAGCGGGGGCGACCTACAATGAGCAGTTCTTC.

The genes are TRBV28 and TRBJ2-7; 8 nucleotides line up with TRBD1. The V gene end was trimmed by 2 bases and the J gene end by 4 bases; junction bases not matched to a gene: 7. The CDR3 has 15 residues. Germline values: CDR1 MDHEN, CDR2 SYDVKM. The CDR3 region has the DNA TGTGCCAGCAGTTTACAGGGGGCCCTGGGGTACGAGCAGTACTTC. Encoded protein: CASSLQGALGYEQYF.

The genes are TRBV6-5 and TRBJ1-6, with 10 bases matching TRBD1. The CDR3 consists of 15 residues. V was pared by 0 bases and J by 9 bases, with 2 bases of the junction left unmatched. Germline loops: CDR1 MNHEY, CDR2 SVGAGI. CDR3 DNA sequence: TGTGCCAGCAGTTACTCGGGGACAGGGGTTTCACCCCTCCACTTT. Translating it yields CASSYSGTGVSPLHF.

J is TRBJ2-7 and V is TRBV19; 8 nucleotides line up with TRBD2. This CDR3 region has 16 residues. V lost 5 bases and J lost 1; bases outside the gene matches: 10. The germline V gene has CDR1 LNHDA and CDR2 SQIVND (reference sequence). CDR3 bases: TGTGCCAGTAGTGTCAAACCGGGACTAGTGTCCTACGAGCAGTACTTC. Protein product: CASSVKPGLVSYEQYF. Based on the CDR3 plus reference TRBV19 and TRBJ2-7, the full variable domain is DGGITQSPKYLFRKEGQNVTLSCEQNLNHDAMYWYRQDPGQGLRLIYYSQIVNDFQKGDIAEGYSVSREKKESFPLTVTSAQKNPTAFYLCASSVKPGLVSYEQYFGPGTRLTVT.

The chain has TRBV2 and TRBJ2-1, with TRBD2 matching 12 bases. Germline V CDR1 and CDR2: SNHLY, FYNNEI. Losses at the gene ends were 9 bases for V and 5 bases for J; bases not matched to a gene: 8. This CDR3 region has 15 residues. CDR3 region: CARTSGSTENNEQFF. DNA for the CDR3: TGTGCCAGGACTAGCGGGAGTACGGAAAACAATGAGCAGTTCTTC.

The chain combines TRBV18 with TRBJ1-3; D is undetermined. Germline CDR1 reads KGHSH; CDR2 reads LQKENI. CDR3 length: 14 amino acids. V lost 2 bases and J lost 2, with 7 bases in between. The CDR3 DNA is TGTGCCAGCTCACCAAGAACCCCTGGAAACACCATATATTTT. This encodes CASSPRTPGNTIYF.

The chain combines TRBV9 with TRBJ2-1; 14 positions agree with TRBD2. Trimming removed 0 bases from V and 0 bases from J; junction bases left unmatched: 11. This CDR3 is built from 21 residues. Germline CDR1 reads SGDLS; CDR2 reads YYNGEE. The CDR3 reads CASSVAGLAGGIESSYNEQFF. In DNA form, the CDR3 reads TGTGCCAGCAGCGTAGCCGGACTAGCGGGAGGAATAGAGAGCTCCTACAATGAGCAGTTCTTC.

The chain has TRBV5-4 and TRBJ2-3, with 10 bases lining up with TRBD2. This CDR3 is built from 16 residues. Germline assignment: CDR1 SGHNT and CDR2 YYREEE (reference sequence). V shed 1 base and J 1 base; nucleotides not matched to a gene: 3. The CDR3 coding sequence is TGTGCCAGCAGCTTGTCTAGCGGGGGTGGCACAGATACGCAGTATTTT. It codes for CASSLSSGGGTDTQYF.

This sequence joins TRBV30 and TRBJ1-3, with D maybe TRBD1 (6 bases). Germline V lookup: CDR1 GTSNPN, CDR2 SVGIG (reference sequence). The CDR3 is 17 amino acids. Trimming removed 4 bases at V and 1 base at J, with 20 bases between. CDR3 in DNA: TGTGCCTGGAAAGATACAGCGGGGGGGCGGTCTGGAAACACCATATATTTT. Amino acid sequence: CAWKDTAGGRSGNTIYF.

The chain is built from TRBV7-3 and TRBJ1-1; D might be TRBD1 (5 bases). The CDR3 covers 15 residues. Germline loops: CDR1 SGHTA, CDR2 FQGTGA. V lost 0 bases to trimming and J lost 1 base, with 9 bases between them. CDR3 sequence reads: CASSLTPGGNTEAFF. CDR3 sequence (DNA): TGTGCCAGCAGCTTAACCCCCGGGGGGAACACTGAAGCTTTCTTT.

The CDR3 bases are TGTGCCAGCAGTTCGACGGGGGGCGGGACCCTCCACTTT. Translating gives CASSSTGGGTLHF. The rearrangement links TRBV6-5 to TRBJ1-6, with D possibly matching TRBD1 (6 bases). From germline, CDR1 is MNHEY and CDR2 SVGAGI. The CDR3 runs to 13 residues. With 4 bases removed from V and 14 bases from J, the gap between germline ends came to 15 bases.

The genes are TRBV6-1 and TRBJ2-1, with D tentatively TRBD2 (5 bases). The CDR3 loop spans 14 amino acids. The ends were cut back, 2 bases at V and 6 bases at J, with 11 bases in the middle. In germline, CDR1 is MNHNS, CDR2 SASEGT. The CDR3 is CASSEYRAGNEQFF. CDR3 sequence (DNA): TGTGCCAGCAGTGAATACCGGGCGGGCAATGAGCAGTTCTTC.

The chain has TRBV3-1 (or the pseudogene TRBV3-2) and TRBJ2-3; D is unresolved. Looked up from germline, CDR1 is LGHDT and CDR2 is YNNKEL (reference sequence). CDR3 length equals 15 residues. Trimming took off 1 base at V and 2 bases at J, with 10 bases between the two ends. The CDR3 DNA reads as TGTGCCAGCAGCCAAGTAGGGCCCATCACAGATACGCAGTATTTT. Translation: CASSQVGPITDTQYF.

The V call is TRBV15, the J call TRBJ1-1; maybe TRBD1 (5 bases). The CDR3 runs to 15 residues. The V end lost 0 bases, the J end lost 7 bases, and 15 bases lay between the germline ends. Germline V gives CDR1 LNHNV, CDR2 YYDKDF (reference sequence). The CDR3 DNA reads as TGTGCCACCAGCAGAGATGTGAGGAGGGGTGGTGAAGCTTTCTTT. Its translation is CATSRDVRRGGEAFF.

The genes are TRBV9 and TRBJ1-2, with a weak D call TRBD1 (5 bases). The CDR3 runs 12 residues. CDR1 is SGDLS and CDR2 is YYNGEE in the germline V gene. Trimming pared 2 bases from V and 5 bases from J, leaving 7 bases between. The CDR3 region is CASSVDSYGYTF. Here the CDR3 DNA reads TGTGCCAGCAGCGTCGACAGTTATGGCTACACCTTC.

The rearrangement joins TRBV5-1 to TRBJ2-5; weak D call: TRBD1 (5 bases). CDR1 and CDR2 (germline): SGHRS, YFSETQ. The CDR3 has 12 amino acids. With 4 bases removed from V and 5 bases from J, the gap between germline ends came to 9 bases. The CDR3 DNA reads TGCGCCAGCAGCCCGTACAGGGAGACCCAGTACTTC. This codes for CASSPYRETQYF.

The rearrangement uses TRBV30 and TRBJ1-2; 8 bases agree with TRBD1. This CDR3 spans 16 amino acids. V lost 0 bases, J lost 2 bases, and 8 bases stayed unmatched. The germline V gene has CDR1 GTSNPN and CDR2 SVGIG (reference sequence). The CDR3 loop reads CAWSVHRTGINYGYTF. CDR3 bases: TGTGCCTGGAGTGTACATAGGACAGGGATAAACTATGGCTACACCTTC.